This is a list of T cell receptor beta chains from one sample in a study of blood T cell repertoires in COVID-19. Profiled with immunoSEQ multiplex PCR; TCRdb holds only in-frame clones, not every one. The table includes around 52,000 clones, around 82% detected once. The specimen sequenced was peripheral blood. These receptors were taken from a woman of 80 years or more with acute or convalescent COVID-19. CDR3s include the opening cysteine and the closing phenylalanine or tryptophan. The order of the fields is J gene, V gene, clone size, D gene, CDR3 protein, CDR3 DNA. The D gene is left open where the match is weak. Size values are once, few and many counts, or a class for expanded clones, and some rows have none.

J gene: TRBJ2-7
V gene: TRBV7-9
clone size: few
D gene: -
CDR3 protein: CASSFPGENYEQYF
CDR3 DNA: TGTGCCAGCAGCTTCCCGGGAGAGAACTACGAGCAGTACTTC

J gene: TRBJ1-1
V gene: TRBV30
clone size: few
D gene: -
CDR3 protein: CAWSPDWNTEAFF
CDR3 DNA: TGTGCCTGGAGTCCAGACTGGAACACTGAAGCTTTCTTT

J gene: TRBJ2-1
V gene: TRBV19
clone size: -
D gene: -
CDR3 protein: CASSRNRETNEQFF
CDR3 DNA: TGTGCCAGTAGTAGGAACAGGGAAACCAATGAGCAGTTCTTC

J gene: TRBJ2-3
V gene: TRBV19
clone size: -
D gene: -
CDR3 protein: CASSIRYRTDTQYF
CDR3 DNA: TGTGCCAGTAGTATTCGGTACCGCACAGATACGCAGTATTTT

J gene: TRBJ1-2
V gene: TRBV6-4
clone size: -
D gene: -
CDR3 protein: CASSDFGGYGYTF
CDR3 DNA: TGTGCCAGCAGTGACTTTGGGGGGTATGGCTACACCTTC

J gene: TRBJ2-3
V gene: TRBV3-1/TRBV3-2
clone size: -
D gene: TRBD2
CDR3 protein: CASSRRGGSGGSTDTQYF
CDR3 DNA: TGTGCCAGCAGCCGTCGGGGAGGAAGCGGGGGGAGCACAGATACGCAGTATTTT

J gene: TRBJ2-6
V gene: TRBV6-4
clone size: -
D gene: -
CDR3 protein: CASSDEWSSGANVLTF
CDR3 DNA: TGTGCCAGCAGTGACGAGTGGTCGTCTGGGGCCAACGTCCTGACTTTC

J gene: TRBJ2-4
V gene: TRBV21-1
clone size: -
D gene: -
CDR3 protein: CASSNPNDRFGNIQYF
CDR3 DNA: TGTGCCAGCAGCAATCCGAACGACAGGTTCGGAAACATTCAGTACTTC

J gene: TRBJ1-2
V gene: TRBV14
clone size: -
D gene: -
CDR3 protein: CASSQLSLGSNYGYTF
CDR3 DNA: TGTGCCAGCAGCCAACTATCCCTGGGCAGCAACTATGGCTACACCTTC

J gene: TRBJ1-1
V gene: TRBV5-1
clone size: -
D gene: TRBD1
CDR3 protein: CASSGGQGSEAFF
CDR3 DNA: TGCGCCAGCAGCGGGGGACAGGGATCCGAAGCTTTCTTT

J gene: TRBJ2-5
V gene: TRBV11-2
clone size: -
D gene: -
CDR3 protein: CASSLVGRGGETQYF
CDR3 DNA: TGTGCCAGCAGCTTAGTAGGACGGGGTGGGGAGACCCAGTACTTC

J gene: TRBJ2-3
V gene: TRBV27
clone size: -
D gene: TRBD2
CDR3 protein: CASSLQRGLSTDTQYF
CDR3 DNA: TGTGCCAGCAGTTTACAGCGGGGCCTTAGCACAGATACGCAGTATTTT

J gene: TRBJ1-2
V gene: TRBV19
clone size: -
D gene: TRBD1
CDR3 protein: CASTSDREYGYTF
CDR3 DNA: TGTGCCAGTACCTCGGACAGGGAGTATGGCTACACCTTC

J gene: TRBJ2-1
V gene: TRBV12-3/TRBV12-4
clone size: -
D gene: -
CDR3 protein: CASSVRGYEQFF
CDR3 DNA: TGTGCCAGCAGTGTCAGGGGCTATGAGCAGTTCTTC

J gene: TRBJ1-4
V gene: TRBV12-3/TRBV12-4
clone size: -
D gene: TRBD1
CDR3 protein: CASSLRQGGKLFF
CDR3 DNA: TGTGCCAGCAGTTTACGACAGGGGGGAAAACTGTTTTTT

J gene: TRBJ1-2
V gene: TRBV7-9
clone size: -
D gene: TRBD1
CDR3 protein: CASSLEGGQYYGYTF
CDR3 DNA: TGTGCCAGCAGCTTAGAAGGGGGACAGTACTATGGCTACACCTTC

J gene: TRBJ1-6
V gene: TRBV9
clone size: -
D gene: TRBD1
CDR3 protein: CASSWMLGTGSLSSYNSPLHF
CDR3 DNA: TGTGCCAGCAGTTGGATGCTAGGGACAGGGAGTCTTAGCTCCTATAATTCACCCCTCCACTTT

J gene: TRBJ1-3
V gene: TRBV29-1
clone size: -
D gene: TRBD1
CDR3 protein: CSALTGEHSGNTIYF
CDR3 DNA: TGCAGCGCTCTCACAGGGGAACACTCTGGAAACACCATATATTTT

J gene: TRBJ2-1
V gene: TRBV5-4
clone size: -
D gene: -
CDR3 protein: CASSSRDPDNEQFF
CDR3 DNA: TGTGCCAGCAGCAGCCGGGATCCCGACAATGAGCAGTTCTTC

J gene: TRBJ2-7
V gene: TRBV6-5
clone size: -
D gene: TRBD2
CDR3 protein: CASSGTSGSYEQYF
CDR3 DNA: TGTGCCAGCAGCGGGACTAGCGGGAGTTACGAGCAGTACTTC

J gene: TRBJ2-3
V gene: TRBV7-3
clone size: -
D gene: -
CDR3 protein: CASSLDSLADTQYF
CDR3 DNA: TGTGCCAGCAGCTTGGACAGCTTAGCAGATACGCAGTATTTT

J gene: TRBJ1-6
V gene: TRBV5-1
clone size: -
D gene: -
CDR3 protein: CASSLAINSPLHF
CDR3 DNA: TGCGCCAGCAGCTTGGCCATCAATTCACCCCTCCACTTT

J gene: TRBJ1-4
V gene: TRBV29-1
clone size: -
D gene: TRBD1
CDR3 protein: CSVARLTGGAEKLFF
CDR3 DNA: TGCAGCGTTGCCCGTCTAACAGGGGGCGCTGAAAAACTGTTTTTT

J gene: TRBJ2-2
V gene: TRBV5-1
clone size: -
D gene: TRBD2
CDR3 protein: CASSLAAAGGSNTGELFF
CDR3 DNA: TGCGCCAGCAGCTTGGCCGCGGCGGGAGGGTCGAACACCGGGGAGCTGTTTTTT

J gene: TRBJ2-3
V gene: TRBV4-1
clone size: -
D gene: TRBD2
CDR3 protein: CASSQDLSSGYTDTQYF
CDR3 DNA: TGCGCCAGCAGCCAAGATCTGTCTAGCGGATACACAGATACGCAGTATTTT

J gene: TRBJ2-7
V gene: TRBV5-1
clone size: -
D gene: -
CDR3 protein: CASSLETGSSYEQYF
CDR3 DNA: TGCGCCAGCAGCTTGGAAACAGGCAGCTCCTACGAGCAGTACTTC

J gene: TRBJ1-2
V gene: TRBV3-1/TRBV3-2
clone size: -
D gene: -
CDR3 protein: CASSQLKQGNYGYTF
CDR3 DNA: TGTGCCAGCAGCCAATTAAAACAGGGTAACTATGGCTACACCTTC

J gene: TRBJ2-1
V gene: TRBV5-1
clone size: once
D gene: TRBD2
CDR3 protein: CASSLVGLETNEQFF
CDR3 DNA: TGCGCCAGCAGCTTGGTGGGACTAGAGACCAATGAGCAGTTCTTC

J gene: TRBJ2-1
V gene: TRBV7-2
clone size: -
D gene: TRBD2
CDR3 protein: CASSLQAGGPRNEQFF
CDR3 DNA: TGTGCCAGCAGCTTACAGGCGGGGGGGCCTAGGAATGAGCAGTTCTTC

J gene: TRBJ2-1
V gene: TRBV11-2
clone size: -
D gene: TRBD2
CDR3 protein: CASTPGGAGVYNEQFF
CDR3 DNA: TGTGCCAGCACCCCCGGTGGGGCGGGGGTTTACAATGAGCAGTTCTTC

J gene: TRBJ2-7
V gene: TRBV18
clone size: -
D gene: -
CDR3 protein: CASSPRGGHSYEQYF
CDR3 DNA: TGTGCCAGCTCACCGCGCGGGGGCCACTCCTACGAGCAGTACTTC

J gene: TRBJ2-2
V gene: TRBV3-1/TRBV3-2
clone size: -
D gene: TRBD2
CDR3 protein: CASSQGLAGVQLSTGELFF
CDR3 DNA: TGTGCCAGCAGCCAAGGACTAGCGGGAGTTCAGTTGAGCACCGGGGAGCTGTTTTTT

J gene: TRBJ2-2
V gene: TRBV19
clone size: few
D gene: TRBD1
CDR3 protein: CASSGTGSGELFF
CDR3 DNA: TGTGCCAGCTCCGGGACAGGGTCCGGGGAGCTGTTTTTT

J gene: TRBJ1-5
V gene: TRBV6-6
clone size: -
D gene: -
CDR3 protein: CASSYDGDGKQHF
CDR3 DNA: TGTGCCAGCAGTTACGATGGCGACGGGAAACAGCATTTT

J gene: TRBJ1-6
V gene: TRBV6-5
clone size: -
D gene: TRBD1
CDR3 protein: CASSRTGDSSPLHF
CDR3 DNA: TGTGCCAGCAGCCGGACAGGGGACAGTTCACCCCTCCACTTT

J gene: TRBJ2-5
V gene: TRBV24-1
clone size: -
D gene: TRBD2
CDR3 protein: CATSDGSGGLQETQYF
CDR3 DNA: TGTGCCACCAGTGACGGCAGCGGGGGGCTCCAAGAGACCCAGTACTTC

J gene: TRBJ2-3
V gene: TRBV7-8
clone size: -
D gene: -
CDR3 protein: CASSLDGAGGTDTQYF
CDR3 DNA: TGTGCCAGCAGCTTAGATGGGGCTGGGGGCACAGATACGCAGTATTTT

J gene: TRBJ2-1
V gene: TRBV4-1
clone size: -
D gene: TRBD2
CDR3 protein: CASSQKGLAGGGSYNEQFF
CDR3 DNA: TGCGCCAGCAGCCAGAAAGGACTAGCGGGAGGGGGCTCCTACAATGAGCAGTTCTTC

J gene: TRBJ1-3
V gene: TRBV19
clone size: -
D gene: -
CDR3 protein: CASSMGRASGNTIYF
CDR3 DNA: TGTGCCAGTAGTATGGGCAGGGCCTCTGGAAACACCATATATTTT

J gene: TRBJ2-1
V gene: TRBV6-5
clone size: -
D gene: TRBD2
CDR3 protein: CASSSSGTSIYNEQFF
CDR3 DNA: TGTGCCAGCAGTTCCTCCGGGACTAGTATATACAATGAGCAGTTCTTC

J gene: TRBJ1-2
V gene: TRBV5-6
clone size: -
D gene: TRBD1
CDR3 protein: CASSLAGGGGYTF
CDR3 DNA: TGTGCCAGCAGCTTGGCAGGGGGCGGCGGCTACACCTTC

J gene: TRBJ1-1
V gene: TRBV7-3
clone size: -
D gene: -
CDR3 protein: CASSLLETGTEAFF
CDR3 DNA: TGTGCCAGCAGCTTACTGGAGACTGGCACTGAAGCTTTCTTT

J gene: TRBJ2-7
V gene: TRBV10-2
clone size: -
D gene: TRBD1
CDR3 protein: CASRPETGASYEQYF
CDR3 DNA: TGCGCCAGCAGACCCGAGACAGGGGCCTCCTACGAGCAGTACTTC

J gene: TRBJ2-5
V gene: TRBV27
clone size: -
D gene: -
CDR3 protein: CASSLGGAQETQYF
CDR3 DNA: TGTGCCAGCAGTCTGGGGGGGGCACAAGAGACCCAGTACTTC

J gene: TRBJ1-2
V gene: TRBV19
clone size: -
D gene: TRBD1
CDR3 protein: CASATTGTGVSYGYTF
CDR3 DNA: TGTGCCAGTGCCACCACCGGGACAGGGGTATCCTATGGCTACACCTTC